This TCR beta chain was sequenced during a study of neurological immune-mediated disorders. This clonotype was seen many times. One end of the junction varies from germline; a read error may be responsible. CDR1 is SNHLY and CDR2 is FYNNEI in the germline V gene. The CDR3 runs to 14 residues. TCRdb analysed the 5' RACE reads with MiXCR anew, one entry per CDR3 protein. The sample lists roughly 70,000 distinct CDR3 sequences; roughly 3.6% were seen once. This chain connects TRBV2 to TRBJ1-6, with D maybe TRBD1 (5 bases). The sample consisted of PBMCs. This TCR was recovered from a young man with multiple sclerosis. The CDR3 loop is CASSESGDNSPLNF. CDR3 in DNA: TGTGCCAGCAGTGAATCGGGGGATAATTCACCCCTCAACTTT.